The clone carrying this TCR beta chain was counted only a few times. Its antigen is as yet unknown. These data belong to a study of T-cell memory formation after mild COVID-19. V lost 5 bases and J lost 5; bases outside the gene matches: 10. The CDR3 covers 16 residues. Looked up from germline, CDR1 is SGHAT and CDR2 is FQNNGV. Using its own MiXCR run on the 5' RACE reads, TCRdb lists one record per CDR3 protein. The sample has roughly 410,000 distinct CDR3 sequences; 24% are singletons. Study results and caveats: SARS-CoV-2 specificity of second-wave clones peaking day 37 was unconfirmed. Some clones that responded turned up in pre-infection memory, which suggests that cross-reactive memory joined in.

The V and J genes are TRBV11-2 and TRBJ2-1; TRBD1 matches at 9 bases. Sequenced: PBMCs or a T cell subset sorted from them (not recorded which). The source is an adult woman who had mild COVID-19 (a few samples of this study predate the infection). Cell type and time point are not known. Here the CDR3 reads CASSRRTGGTHNEQFF. CDR3 DNA sequence: TGTGCCAGCAGCCGACGAACAGGGGGCACTCACAATGAGCAGTTCTTC.